The 31 T cell receptor beta chains in this list originate from one sample, sequenced in a study of cytomegalovirus exposure and HLA in healthy donors. Primers included in the PCR were 60 Vbeta and 13 Jbeta primers. The table came from immunoSEQ multiplex PCR; TCRdb's copy has only in-frame clones and leaves some out. The sample shows around 150,000 clones, approximately 85% of them seen only once. Sequencing input: PBMCs. The origin of the receptors is a man aged 18-30 years in good health and CMV-seropositive.

This chain uses TRBV6-1 with TRBJ2-1, with D possibly matching TRBD1 (5 bases). Germline V gene lookup returns CDR1 MNHNS and CDR2 SASEGT. The CDR3 is 14 amino acids. With 2 bases removed from V and 1 base from J, the gap between germline ends came to 6 bases. The CDR3 DNA sequence: TGTGCCAGCAGTGAAAGGGGTTCCTACAATGAGCAGTTCTTC. Translated: CASSERGSYNEQFF.

This clone has ten or more counts. This rearrangement joins TRBV2 to TRBJ2-6; D is possibly TRBD2 (6 bases). V was cut by 9 bases and J by 10 bases, with 7 bases left in between. Germline V lookup: CDR1 SNHLY, CDR2 FYNNEI. The CDR3 sequence is 10 residues long. CDR3: CASGGNVLTF. CDR3 nucleotide sequence: TGTGCCAGTGGGGGGAACGTCCTGACTTTC. Looking up the rest from reference TRBV2 and TRBJ2-6 gives the full variable domain: EPEVTQTPSHQVTQMGQEVILRCVPISNHLYFYWYRQILGQKVEFLVSFYNNEISEKSEIFDDQFSVERPDGSNFTLKIRSTKLEDSAMYFCASGGNVLTFGAGSRLTVL.

This clone was seen just once. V and J are TRBV5-4 and TRBJ1-4; a possible D gene is TRBD1 (6 bases). The CDR3 length is 15 residues. V lost 3 bases and J lost 4, with 13 bases in between. Germline V gene sequence: CDR1 SGHNT, CDR2 YYREEE (reference sequence). This CDR3 reads CASSSGVGSNEKLFF. The CDR3 DNA reads as TGTGCCAGCAGCTCAGGGGTAGGGAGTAATGAAAAACTGTTTTTT.

The rearrangement joins TRBV10-1 to TRBJ2-3; a possible D gene is TRBD1 (6 bases). Germline V CDR1 and CDR2: WNHNN, SYGVQD (reference sequence). With 3 bases removed from V and 2 bases from J, the gap between germline ends came to 12 bases. The CDR3 loop spans 15 amino acids. The CDR3 DNA sequence: TGCGCCAGCAGTGAAGGACAGTCCTACACAGATACGCAGTATTTT. Protein product: CASSEGQSYTDTQYF.

In its sample, this clone was seen once. The chain employs TRBV6-1 and TRBJ2-1; the D gene is possibly TRBD2 (6 bases). CDR1 is MNHNS and CDR2 is SASEGT in the germline V gene. V lost 4 bases and J lost 7, with 17 bases in between. CDR3 length: 15 amino acids. The CDR3 DNA follows: TGTGCCAGCAGTGCGAAGGTGGGGGGATGGAATGAGCAGTTCTTC. Its translation is CASSAKVGGWNEQFF.

This sequence joins TRBV4-1 and TRBJ2-3; D uncertain. V lost 1 base and J 0 bases, leaving 14 bases between the germline ends. This CDR3 region has 17 residues. Germline V lookup: CDR1 MGHRA, CDR2 YSYEKL. CDR3 amino acids: CASSQVFRRQSTDTQYF. CDR3 nucleotide sequence: TGCGCCAGCAGCCAAGTTTTCCGCAGGCAAAGCACAGATACGCAGTATTTT.

The V and J genes are TRBV6-1 and TRBJ1-1; 8 bases match TRBD1. CDR1 is MNHNS, CDR2 SASEGT, per germline. V was clipped by 11 bases and J by 4 bases; unmatched bases: 12. This CDR3 is 14 amino acids long. The CDR3 region is CAGKSQGAGTEAFF. CDR3 DNA: TGTGCCGGAAAAAGCCAGGGGGCGGGCACTGAAGCTTTCTTT.

The V call is TRBV10-1, the J call TRBJ2-2, with D unresolved. The CDR3 consists of 14 residues. The ends were cut back, 6 bases at V and 1 base at J, with 9 bases in the middle. Germline V gene lookup returns CDR1 WNHNN and CDR2 SYGVQD (reference sequence). The CDR3 loop reads CASRFDLNTGELFF. Written as DNA, the CDR3 is TGCGCCAGCAGGTTTGACTTGAACACCGGGGAGCTGTTTTTT.

Here the CDR3 DNA reads TGCGCCAGCAGCTTGGAGATAGGGGCGAACACTGAAGCTTTCTTT. It is translated as CASSLEIGANTEAFF. The V call is TRBV5-1, the J call TRBJ1-1; perhaps TRBD1 as D (5 bases). The germline V and J ends were trimmed by 0 bases and 1 base, with 10 bases remaining between them. The CDR3 covers 15 residues. CDR1 SGHRS and CDR2 YFSETQ come from the germline V gene.

This clone was observed a handful of times. The chain joins TRBV12-5 to TRBJ2-7, with 8 bases fitting TRBD1. In germline, CDR1 is LGHNT, CDR2 FRNRAP. V trimming: 4 bases; J trimming: 6 bases; junction bases outside the gene matches: 11. This CDR3 region has 15 residues. The DNA for the CDR3 is TGTGCTAGTGGTTCTTCCGGGACAGGATCGGGCGAGCAGTACTTC. This encodes CASGSSGTGSGEQYF.

The rearrangement uses TRBV19 and TRBJ1-1, with D perhaps TRBD1 (6 bases). The V end was cut by 3 bases, the J end by 8 bases, with 22 bases between. The CDR3 is made up of 16 amino acids. CDR1 and CDR2 (germline): LNHDA, SQIVND (reference sequence). The CDR3 sequence is CASSIDGGKGQKEAFF. The CDR3 DNA sequence: TGTGCCAGTAGTATTGACGGGGGGAAAGGACAGAAAGAAGCTTTCTTT.

This rearrangement joins TRBV7-2 to TRBJ1-1, with 8 nucleotides matching TRBD1. V dropped 1 base and J dropped 4; count of bases not matched to a gene: 11. CDR1 and CDR2 (germline): SGHTA, FQGNSA. The CDR3 is 17 amino acids. CDR3 sequence (DNA): TGTGCCAGCAGCTTAGGGTGGGCAGGGGGCTATCGCACTGAAGCTTTCTTT. This translates into CASSLGWAGGYRTEAFF.

V gene TRBV2 combines with J gene TRBJ2-3, with 7 bases aligning to TRBD2. From germline, CDR1 is SNHLY and CDR2 FYNNEI. The CDR3 spans 17 residues. Germline trimming cut 0 bases from V and 0 bases from J; bases unmatched to any gene: 6. The CDR3 reads CASSEALSGASTDTQYF. The CDR3, as DNA: TGTGCCAGCAGTGAAGCGCTCAGCGGGGCGAGCACAGATACGCAGTATTTT.

This chain links TRBV10-1 with TRBJ2-1; 10 bases align to TRBD2. Germline V lookup: CDR1 WNHNN, CDR2 SYGVQD (reference sequence). CDR3 size: 15 residues. The junction had 5 bases not matched to a gene; V was cut back by 0 bases and J by 9 bases. The CDR3 protein is CASSESSGGAGEQFF. DNA of the CDR3: TGCGCCAGCAGTGAGTCGAGCGGGGGGGCCGGTGAGCAGTTCTTC.

V gene TRBV19 combines with J gene TRBJ2-7; 8 bases map to TRBD2. Germline V gene sequence: CDR1 LNHDA, CDR2 SQIVND (reference sequence). V gave up 3 bases and J gave up 3 bases; unmatched junction bases: 4. This CDR3 is built from 14 residues. The CDR3 loop reads CASSISGGDYEQYF. The DNA of the CDR3 is TGTGCCAGTAGTATTTCGGGGGGGGACTACGAGCAGTACTTC.

This chain joins TRBV7-3 and TRBJ2-7; 9 bases fit TRBD1. Looked up from germline, CDR1 is SGHTA and CDR2 is FQGTGA. The CDR3 loop spans 14 amino acids. Trimming cost V 4 bases and J 2 bases; bases outside gene matches: 3. Here the CDR3 reads CASSSTGGTYEQYF. The CDR3 DNA reads as TGTGCCAGCAGCTCAACAGGGGGCACCTACGAGCAGTACTTC.

Points on this clone: An end of the junction does not agree with germline; a read error may underlie this. The chain links TRBV28 to TRBJ2-1; 9 bases agree with TRBD2. The CDR3 loop spans 12 amino acids. Per germline, CDR1 MDHEN and CDR2 SYDVKM. CDR3 residues: CASSLLGAGGVF. The CDR3 DNA is TGTGCCAGCAGTTTACTTGGGGCGGGGGGGGTCTTC.

V gene TRBV30 combines with J gene TRBJ2-7; unclear D gene. From germline, CDR1 is GTSNPN and CDR2 SVGIG (reference sequence). The V end was cut by 1 base, the J end by 2 bases, with 6 bases between. The CDR3 consists of 12 residues. CDR3 loop: CAWSGAPYEQYF. CDR3 DNA: TGTGCCTGGAGTGGGGCTCCCTACGAGCAGTACTTC.

J is TRBJ1-4 and V is TRBV7-2; D remains unclear. The V end was cut by 5 bases, the J end by 0 bases, with 10 bases between. Germline-derived CDR1 and CDR2 are SGHTA and FQGNSA. This CDR3 has 15 amino acids. The CDR3 protein is CASSQRPATNEKLFF. Here the CDR3 DNA reads TGTGCCAGCAGCCAGCGTCCGGCAACTAATGAAAAACTGTTTTTT. The complete variable domain, with remaining parts taken from reference TRBV7-2 and TRBJ1-4, reads GAGVSQSPSNKVTEKGKDVELRCDPISGHTALYWYRQSLGQGLEFLIYFQGNSAPDKSGLPSDRFSAERTGGSVSTLTIQRTQQEDSAVYLCASSQRPATNEKLFFGSGTQLSVL.

CDR3 coding DNA: TGTGCCATCAGTGACCTCCAGAGGAGCTCTGGAAACACCATATATTTT. Protein product: CAISDLQRSSGNTIYF. The J gene is TRBJ1-3, the V gene TRBV10-3; D uncertain. The CDR3 is 16 residues long. Trimming shortened V by 3 bases and J by 0 bases, and 12 bases separated the two germline ends. The germline gives CDR1 ENHRY, CDR2 SYGVKD.

The rearrangement uses TRBV14 and TRBJ1-4; perhaps TRBD1 as D (5 bases). V shed 4 bases and J shed 5 bases, with 14 bases lying between them. CDR1 and CDR2 from the germline V gene are SGHDN and FVKESK. CDR3 size: 15 residues. Here the CDR3 DNA reads TGTGCCAGCAGCCGAATAGGAGGGGCGAATGAAAAACTGTTTTTT. This codes for CASSRIGGANEKLFF.

The V gene is TRBV6-5, the J gene TRBJ2-7, with 9 bases identical to TRBD1. This CDR3 contains 13 residues. The germline V gene has CDR1 MNHEY and CDR2 SVGAGI. V dropped 6 bases and J dropped 4; count of bases not matched to a gene: 4. CDR3 bases: TGTGCCAGCAGGGGGACAGGGATGTACGAGCAGTACTTC. Translating gives CASRGTGMYEQYF.

V gene TRBV5-6 combines with J gene TRBJ2-5; 10 positions match TRBD1. The junction had 13 bases not matched to a gene; V was cut back by 4 bases and J by 4 bases. Germline lookup yields CDR1 SGHDT and CDR2 YYEEEE. The CDR3 contains 17 residues. The CDR3 coding sequence is TGTGCCAGCAGCAGCATAAACCGGGGACAGGGGTCAGAGACCCAGTACTTC. Translated: CASSSINRGQGSETQYF.

The rearrangement joins TRBV7-2 to TRBJ2-7; 8 nucleotides line up with TRBD2. Germline assignment: CDR1 SGHTA and CDR2 FQGNSA. The CDR3 sequence is 15 residues long. J was trimmed by 1 base and V by 4 bases; bases with no gene match: 6. The CDR3, as DNA: TGTGCCAGCAGCTACAGAGCGGGGGAGTCCTACGAGCAGTACTTC. Translation gives CASSYRAGESYEQYF.

This sequence joins TRBV7-2 and TRBJ2-3, with D possibly being TRBD1 (6 bases). V shed 7 bases and J shed 0 bases, with 14 bases lying between them. Germline CDR1 SGHTA, CDR2 FQGNSA. The CDR3 extends over 15 amino acids. CDR3 region: CASTDRSKSTDTQYF. Here the CDR3 DNA reads TGTGCCAGCACCGACAGGTCTAAGAGCACAGATACGCAGTATTTT.

The CDR3, as DNA: TGTGCCAGCAGCGCCCGGACAGGGGCCTCCCGTTTTAGGGAAAAACTGTTTTTT. It specifies CASSARTGASRFREKLFF. This rearrangement joins TRBV5-6 to TRBJ1-4; 9 nucleotides match TRBD1. V was clipped by 4 bases and J by 8 bases; unmatched bases: 18. The CDR3 has 18 amino acids. Looked up from germline, CDR1 is SGHDT and CDR2 is YYEEEE.

The CDR3 here is CASSLTTPGTGGTEAFF. The CDR3 region has the DNA TGTGCCAGCAGTCTTACGACTCCCGGGACAGGGGGCACTGAAGCTTTCTTT. The chain combines TRBV11-2 with TRBJ1-1; 11 bases are a match to TRBD1. There are 17 residues in the CDR3. Looked up from germline, CDR1 is SGHAT and CDR2 is FQNNGV. V dropped 6 bases and J dropped 4; count of bases not matched to a gene: 13. The full variable domain, completed using reference TRBV11-2 and TRBJ1-1, is EAGVAQSPRYKIIEKRQSVAFWCNPISGHATLYWYQQILGQGPKLLIQFQNNGVVDDSQLPKDRFSAERLKGVDSTLKIQPAKLEDSAVYLCASSLTTPGTGGTEAFFGQGTRLTVV.

This clone was seen a single time. The genes are TRBV18 and TRBJ1-6; the match to TRBD1 covers 7 bases. This CDR3 comprises 16 residues. V was pared by 2 bases and J by 11 bases, with 12 bases of the junction left unmatched. The germline V gene has CDR1 KGHSH and CDR2 LQKENI. The DNA for the CDR3 is TGTGCCAGCTCACCAAACGCAGGGGGGTATGGGCCACCCCTCCACTTT. Translated, it gives CASSPNAGGYGPPLHF. Filled out from reference TRBV18 and TRBJ1-6, the complete variable domain reads NAGVMQNPRHLVRRRGQEARLRCSPMKGHSHVYWYRQLPEEGLKFMVYLQKENIIDESGMPKERFSAEFPKEGPSILRIQQVVRGDSAAYFCASSPNAGGYGPPLHFGNGTRLTVT.

This chain connects TRBV5-6 to TRBJ2-5, with TRBD2 matching over 8 bases. Per germline, CDR1 SGHDT and CDR2 YYEEEE. CDR3 length equals 16 residues. V shed 4 bases and J 5 bases; nucleotides not matched to a gene: 13. CDR3: CASSPLQGTGGETQYF. Here the CDR3 DNA reads TGTGCCAGCAGCCCACTGCAGGGGACGGGAGGGGAGACCCAGTACTTC.

The chain couples TRBV7-2 to TRBJ2-3; 9 nucleotides match TRBD1. CDR3 length: 14 residues. The V segment lost 6 bases and the J segment 4 bases; nucleotides outside the gene matches: 5. Looked up from germline, CDR1 is SGHTA and CDR2 is FQGNSA. The chain's CDR3 is CASRAGQGSDTQYF. CDR3 bases: TGTGCCAGCAGAGCGGGACAGGGATCAGATACGCAGTATTTT.

This clone was counted once. This chain joins TRBV10-3 and TRBJ1-1, with D uncertain. CDR3 length equals 13 residues. Trimming pared 6 bases from V and 0 bases from J, leaving 8 bases between. The germline CDR1 and CDR2 sequences are ENHRY and SYGVKD. CDR3 loop: CAISSKMNTEAFF. The CDR3 bases are TGTGCCATCAGCTCTAAGATGAACACTGAAGCTTTCTTT.